The 7 T cell receptor beta chains in this list originate from one sample, sequenced in a study of tissue T cells after allogeneic stem cell transplantation. TCRdb's copy holds only in-frame clones and misses some; the assay was immunoSEQ multiplex PCR. The data contain roughly 5,300 clones, around 50% of them singletons. The time point denotes: mouse harvest day 7 after allogeneic transplant. The graft held 10^6 splenic CD5+ T cells and 10^7 T-cell-depleted bone marrow cells. Sequencing was carried out using gut tissue. Receptors were obtained from a female BALB/c mouse given C57BL/6 T cells with graft-versus-host disease after an allogeneic hematopoietic cell transplant.

This clone was counted once. Any gene name here is a mouse gene name. The sequence runs out 1 residue before the end of the CDR3; the remainder is reconstructed from the germline J gene. This chain joins TRBV3 and TRBJ2-5; TRBD2 matches at 10 bases. The germline CDR1 and CDR2 sequences are SNHLY and FYNGKV (reference sequence). The length of the CDR3 is 15 residues. V dropped 6 bases and J dropped 2; count of bases not matched to a gene: 5. CDR3 bases read: TGTGCCAGCAGTCCGGGACTGGGGTTCCAAGACACCCAGTAC. Its protein is CASSPGLGFQDTQY. In full, the CDR3 reads CASSPGLGFQDTQYF.

There are a few counts of this clone. Gene names are mouse gene names. The CDR3 goes on 1 residue after the read ends, and that part is filled in from the germline J gene. The chain combines TRBV5 with TRBJ2-2, with 9 bases that match TRBD2. CDR3 length: 16 residues. V shed 1 base, J shed 0 bases, and the junction held 0 bases outside the gene matches. The V gene's germline CDR1 is LGHNA and CDR2 YNLKQL (reference sequence). CDR3 DNA, as far as it was read: TGTGCCAGCAGCCAAGCTGGGGGGGCAAACACCGGGCAGCTCTAC. Translating gives CASSQAGGANTGQLY. In full, the CDR3 reads CASSQAGGANTGQLYF.

A word on this clone: Genes and germline come from the mouse. The CDR3 goes on 1 residue after the read ends, and that part is filled in from the germline J gene. This chain links TRBV12-1 with TRBJ2-5; 7 bases map to TRBD2. V lost 3 bases to trimming and J lost 6 bases; unmatched junction nucleotides: 11. CDR3 length: 15 residues. Germline V lookup: CDR1 SGHSN, CDR2 HYEKVE. The part of the CDR3 DNA that was read is TGTGCCAGCTCTACCGGACTGGAGGTAGGCGACACCCAGTAC. Amino acids: CASSTGLEVGDTQY. In full, the CDR3 is CASSTGLEVGDTQYF.

A few counts support this clone. Here the gene names and germline are mouse. The read terminates 1 residue ahead of where the CDR3 ends, so the germline J gene completes it. The chain carries TRBV26 and TRBJ2-2, with D possibly called TRBD1 or TRBD2 (5 bases each). Trimming stripped 7 bases from V and 0 bases from J, with 15 bases between. Germline values: CDR1 KGHPV, CDR2 FQNQEV (reference sequence). The CDR3 has 16 residues. The CDR3 loop is CASTTWDGANTGQLYF. The CDR3 DNA, read in part, is TGTGCCAGCACCACTTGGGACGGTGCAAACACCGGGCAGCTCTAC.

Remarks on this clone: Gene names and germline refer to mouse. The CDR3 end lies 1 residue beyond the end of the read and is filled in from the germline J gene. This chain joins TRBV19 and TRBJ2-5, with TRBD2 matching over 7 bases. CDR1 and CDR2 (germline): FNHDT, SITEND (reference sequence). Germline trimming cut 7 bases from V and 0 bases from J; bases unmatched to any gene: 5. The CDR3 consists of 14 residues. This chain's CDR3 is CASSLGINQDTQYF. The sequenced part of the CDR3 DNA is TGTGCCAGCTCACTGGGGATTAACCAAGACACCCAGTAC.

A remark on this clone: Gene names are the mouse ones. The read gets to within 1 residue of the CDR3 end, and the germline J gene fills in the rest. The chain has TRBV23 and TRBJ1-1; the table's D call TRBD1 went unverified against the DNA. CDR3 size: 15 residues. The germline V gene encodes CDR1 KGHTA and CDR2 FQNQQP. CDR3 DNA, as far as it was read: TGCTCCAGCAGTCGGCAGGGGGGTGCAAACACAGAAGTCTTC. It encodes CSSSRQGGANTEVF. The whole CDR3 is CSSSRQGGANTEVFF.

Remarks on this clone: These gene names are mouse names. The CDR3 spells CSSSPDSSYEQYF. The sequenced CDR3 bases are TGCTCCAGCAGCCCCGACAGCTCCTATGAACAGTAC. The chain couples TRBV23 to TRBJ2-7; the tabulated D call, TRBD1, remains unverified against the DNA. The CDR3 is cut off 1 residue early in the read; its end comes from the germline J gene. From germline, CDR1 is KGHTA and CDR2 FQNQQP. The CDR3 is made up of 13 amino acids. The full variable domain, with the rest looked up from reference TRBV23 and TRBJ2-7, is DAAVTQKPRYLIKMKGQEAEMKCIPEKGHTAVFWYQQKQSKELKFLIYFQNQQPLDQIDMVKERFSAVCPSSSLCSLGIRTCEAEDSALYLCSSSPDSSYEQYFGPGTRLTVL.